The clone carrying this TCR beta chain was seen a handful of times. What was amplified from RNA transcripts were TCR beta CDR3 regions. The HTBI primer set served for first-round RT-PCR of the TCR CDR3. Via MiXCR, TCRdb re-called the multiplex PCR reads, giving one row per CDR3 protein. This table has fewer than 600,000 distinct CDR3 sequences, 12% to 15% appearing once. This specimen belongs to a study of T cells in Graves' hyperthyroidism and ophthalmopathy. From germline, CDR1 is KGHSH and CDR2 LQKENI. This CDR3 region has 17 residues. V lost 5 bases, J lost 0 bases, and 14 bases lay in between. The specimen was blood. The chain uses TRBV18 and TRBJ2-6; D unclear. This sequence was found in a middle-aged woman with Graves' hyperthyroidism. The CDR3 nucleotides are TGTGCCAGCTCATCACAAGGTACAAGCTCTGGGGCCAACGTCCTGACTTTC. The encoded protein is CASSSQGTSSGANVLTF.